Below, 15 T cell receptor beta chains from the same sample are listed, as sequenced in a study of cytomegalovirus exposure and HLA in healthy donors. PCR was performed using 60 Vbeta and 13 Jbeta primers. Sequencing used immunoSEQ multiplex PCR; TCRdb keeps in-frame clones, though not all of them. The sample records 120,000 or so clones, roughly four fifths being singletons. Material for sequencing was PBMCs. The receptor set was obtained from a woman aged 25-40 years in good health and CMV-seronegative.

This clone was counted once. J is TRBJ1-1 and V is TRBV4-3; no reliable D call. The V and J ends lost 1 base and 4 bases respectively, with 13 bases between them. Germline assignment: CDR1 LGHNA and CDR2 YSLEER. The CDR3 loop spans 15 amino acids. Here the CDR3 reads CASSQGRGVSTEAFF. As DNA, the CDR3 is TGCGCCAGCAGCCAAGGTCGCGGGGTTAGCACTGAAGCTTTCTTT.

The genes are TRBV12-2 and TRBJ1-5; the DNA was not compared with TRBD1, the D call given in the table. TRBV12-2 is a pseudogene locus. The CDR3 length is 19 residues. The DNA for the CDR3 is TGTGCAAGTCGCTTAGCAGCGACAGGGTTGTATAGCGGCAATCAGCCCCAGCATTTT. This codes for CASRLAATGLYSGNQPQHF.

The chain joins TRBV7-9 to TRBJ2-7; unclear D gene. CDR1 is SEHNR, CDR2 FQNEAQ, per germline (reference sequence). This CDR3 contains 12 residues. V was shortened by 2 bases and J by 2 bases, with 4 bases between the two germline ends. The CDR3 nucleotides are TGTGCCAGCAGCTTACCCACCTACGAGCAGTACTTC. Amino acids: CASSLPTYEQYF. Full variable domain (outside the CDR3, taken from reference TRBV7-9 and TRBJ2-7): DTGVSQNPRHKITKRGQNVTFRCDPISEHNRLYWYRQTLGQGPEFLTYFQNEAQLEKSRLLSDRFSAERPKGSFSTLEIQRTEQGDSAMYLCASSLPTYEQYFGPGTRLTVT.

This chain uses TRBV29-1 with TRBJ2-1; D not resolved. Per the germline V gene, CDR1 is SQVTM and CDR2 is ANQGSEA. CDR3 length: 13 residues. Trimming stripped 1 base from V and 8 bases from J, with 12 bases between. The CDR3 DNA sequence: TGCAGCGTTGAAGGAGCGAAGAGGTATGAGCAGTTCTTC. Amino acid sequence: CSVEGAKRYEQFF.

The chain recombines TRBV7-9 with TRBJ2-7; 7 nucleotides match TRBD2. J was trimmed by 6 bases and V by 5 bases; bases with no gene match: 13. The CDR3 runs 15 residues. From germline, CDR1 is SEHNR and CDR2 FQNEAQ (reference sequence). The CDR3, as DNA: TGTGCCAGCAGCGTACTAGCGTCACTCGGCGGCGAGCAGTACTTC. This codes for CASSVLASLGGEQYF.

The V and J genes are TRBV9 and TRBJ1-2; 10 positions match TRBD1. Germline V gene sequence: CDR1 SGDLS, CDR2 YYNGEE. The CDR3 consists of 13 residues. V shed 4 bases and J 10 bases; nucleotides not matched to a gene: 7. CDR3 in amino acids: CASSFRQGADYTF. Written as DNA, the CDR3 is TGTGCCAGCAGCTTCAGACAGGGGGCGGACTACACCTTC. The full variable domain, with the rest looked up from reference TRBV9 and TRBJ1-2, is DSGVTQTPKHLITATGQRVTLRCSPRSGDLSVYWYQQSLDQGLQFLIQYYNGEERAKGNILERFSAQQFPDLHSELNLSSLELGDSALYFCASSFRQGADYTFGSGTRLTVV.

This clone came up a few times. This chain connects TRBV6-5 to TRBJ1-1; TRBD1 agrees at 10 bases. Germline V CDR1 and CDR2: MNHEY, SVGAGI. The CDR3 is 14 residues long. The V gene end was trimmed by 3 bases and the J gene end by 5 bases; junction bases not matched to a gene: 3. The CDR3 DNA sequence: TGTGCCAGCAGTTATGGGACAGGGGTTACTGAAGCTTTCTTT. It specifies CASSYGTGVTEAFF.

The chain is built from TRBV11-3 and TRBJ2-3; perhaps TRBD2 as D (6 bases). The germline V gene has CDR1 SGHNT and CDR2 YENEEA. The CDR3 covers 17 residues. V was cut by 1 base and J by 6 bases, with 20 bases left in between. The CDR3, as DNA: TGTGCCAGCAGCTTAGGTTCCCCGGGAGCCTCCGCGGATACGCAGTATTTT. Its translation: CASSLGSPGASADTQYF.

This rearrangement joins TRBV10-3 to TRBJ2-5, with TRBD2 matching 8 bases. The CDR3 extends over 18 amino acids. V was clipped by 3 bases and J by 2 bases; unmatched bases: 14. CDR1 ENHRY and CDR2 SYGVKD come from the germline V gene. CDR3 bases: TGTGCCATCAGTGATACGGACCTTCCGCGGGGGGTTCAAGAGACCCAGTACTTC. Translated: CAISDTDLPRGVQETQYF.

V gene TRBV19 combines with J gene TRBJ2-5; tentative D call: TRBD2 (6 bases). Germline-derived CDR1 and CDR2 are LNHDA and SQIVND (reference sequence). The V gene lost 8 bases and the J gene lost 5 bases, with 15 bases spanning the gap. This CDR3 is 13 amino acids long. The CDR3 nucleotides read TGTGCCAGTCAAAGCGGGCGCCGGGAGACCCAGTACTTC. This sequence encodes CASQSGRRETQYF.

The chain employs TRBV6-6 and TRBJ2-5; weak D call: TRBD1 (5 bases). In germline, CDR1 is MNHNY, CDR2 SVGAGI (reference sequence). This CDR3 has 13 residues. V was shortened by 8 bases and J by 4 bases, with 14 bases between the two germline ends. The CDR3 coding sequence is TGTGCCAGCCTCTTGGACACGGGAGAGACCCAGTACTTC. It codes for CASLLDTGETQYF.

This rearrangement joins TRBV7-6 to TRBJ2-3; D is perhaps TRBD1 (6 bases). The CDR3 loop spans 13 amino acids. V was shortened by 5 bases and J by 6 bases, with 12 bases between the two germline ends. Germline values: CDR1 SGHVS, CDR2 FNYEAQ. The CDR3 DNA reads TGTGCCAGCAGCCAACAGGGCTTCGATACGCAGTATTTT. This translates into CASSQQGFDTQYF. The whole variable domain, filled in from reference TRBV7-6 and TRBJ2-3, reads GAGVSQSPRYKVTKRGQDVALRCDPISGHVSLYWYRQALGQGPEFLTYFNYEAQQDKSGLPNDRFSAERPEGSISTLTIQRTEQRDSAMYRCASSQQGFDTQYFGPGTRLTVL.

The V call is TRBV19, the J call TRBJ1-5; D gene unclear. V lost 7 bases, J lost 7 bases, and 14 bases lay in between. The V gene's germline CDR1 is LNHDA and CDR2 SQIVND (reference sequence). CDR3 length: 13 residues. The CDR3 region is CASKFGVGQPQHF. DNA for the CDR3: TGTGCCAGTAAGTTCGGGGTAGGGCAGCCCCAGCATTTT.

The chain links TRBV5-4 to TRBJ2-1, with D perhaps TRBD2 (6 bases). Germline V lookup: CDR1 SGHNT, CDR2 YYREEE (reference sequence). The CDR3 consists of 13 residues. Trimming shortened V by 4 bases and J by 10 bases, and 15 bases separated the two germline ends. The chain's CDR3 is CASSRDSPKEQFF. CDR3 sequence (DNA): TGTGCCAGCAGCCGGGACTCCCCAAAGGAGCAGTTCTTC.

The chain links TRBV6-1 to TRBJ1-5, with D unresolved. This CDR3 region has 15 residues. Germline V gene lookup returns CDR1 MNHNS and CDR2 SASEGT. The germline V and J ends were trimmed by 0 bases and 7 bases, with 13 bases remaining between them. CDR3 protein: CASSEAGGSGQPQHF. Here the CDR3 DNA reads TGTGCCAGCAGTGAAGCTGGTGGCTCGGGACAGCCCCAGCATTTT.